This T cell receptor (beta chain) was recorded in a study of CD8+CD57+ T cells in acquired aplastic anemia. Both TCR beta VDJ combination and CDR3 sequence profiling were carried out. Genomic DNA was the template for this profiling. Each CDR3 protein is one row after TCRdb ran MiXCR on the reads. This table has around 190,000 distinct CDR3 sequences, around 60% appearing once. CDR1 is LNHDA, CDR2 SQIVND, per germline (reference sequence). The CDR3 is 15 amino acids. V lost 6 bases and J lost 1; bases outside the gene matches: 8. J is TRBJ2-7 and V is TRBV19, with 8 bases matching TRBD1. Sequenced sample: sorted CD4+, CD8+, or CD8+CD57+ T cells (not recorded which) from PBMCs. This receptor was identified in a human donor in good health. The CDR3 loop reads CASSTKGTGSYEQYF. CDR3 sequence (DNA): TGTGCCAGTAGCACCAAGGGGACAGGATCCTACGAGCAGTACTTC.